This T cell receptor (beta chain) was obtained from a study of T cell responses to AZD1222 COVID-19 vaccine. Study-level results: Among spike-specific TCRs, nearly half reportedly target unmutated variant regions. Clonal diversity was possibly underestimated; the donors were predominantly white British and more often female.

Measured with immunoSEQ multiplex PCR; TCRdb has only the in-frame clones, and not every one. The top ten clones hold about 10% of a sample with more than 95,000 clones, about 89% of them seen once. Comments on this clone: Its antigen is unidentified.

The length of the CDR3 is 13 residues. Germline V gives CDR1 SNHLY, CDR2 FYNNEI. With 7 bases removed from V and 3 bases from J, the gap between germline ends came to 12 bases. Source: peripheral blood, taken on day 0 of AZD1222 vaccination. This TCR was recovered from an adult in good health. The rearrangement uses TRBV2 and TRBJ1-1; tentative D call: TRBD1 (5 bases). CDR3 in DNA: TGTGCCAGCATGCAGGGTGGAGACACTGAAGCTTTCTTT. Its translation: CASMQGGDTEAFF.